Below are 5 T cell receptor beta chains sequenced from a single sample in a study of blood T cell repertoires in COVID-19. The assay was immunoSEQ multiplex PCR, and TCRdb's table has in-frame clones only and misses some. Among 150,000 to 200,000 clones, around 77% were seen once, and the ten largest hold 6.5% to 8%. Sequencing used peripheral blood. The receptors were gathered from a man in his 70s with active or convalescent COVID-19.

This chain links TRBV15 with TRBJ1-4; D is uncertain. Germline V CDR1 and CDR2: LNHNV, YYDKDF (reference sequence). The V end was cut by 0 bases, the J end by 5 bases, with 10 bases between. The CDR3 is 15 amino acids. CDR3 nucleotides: TGTGCCACCAGCAGAGACCGAGCCTCAAATGAAAAACTGTTTTTT. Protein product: CATSRDRASNEKLFF.

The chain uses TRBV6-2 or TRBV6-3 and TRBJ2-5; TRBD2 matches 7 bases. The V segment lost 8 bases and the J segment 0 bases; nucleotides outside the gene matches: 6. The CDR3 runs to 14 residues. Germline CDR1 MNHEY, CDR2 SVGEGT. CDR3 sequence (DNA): TGTGCCAGCTGCCCGGGACTATACCAAGAGACCCAGTACTTC. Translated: CASCPGLYQETQYF.

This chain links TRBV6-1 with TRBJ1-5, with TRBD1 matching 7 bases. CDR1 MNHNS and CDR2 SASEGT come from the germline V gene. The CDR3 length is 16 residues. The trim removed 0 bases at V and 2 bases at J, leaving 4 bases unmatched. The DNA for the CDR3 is TGTGCCAGCAGTGAAGCGCCAGGACAGGGCAATCAGCCCCAGCATTTT. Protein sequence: CASSEAPGQGNQPQHF.

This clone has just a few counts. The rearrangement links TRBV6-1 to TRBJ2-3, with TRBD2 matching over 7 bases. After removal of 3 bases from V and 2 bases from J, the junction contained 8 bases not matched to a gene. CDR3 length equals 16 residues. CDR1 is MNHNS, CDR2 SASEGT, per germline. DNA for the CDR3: TGTGCCAGCAGTGAGGGTAGGGCGGGGGACACAGATACGCAGTATTTT. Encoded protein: CASSEGRAGDTDTQYF.

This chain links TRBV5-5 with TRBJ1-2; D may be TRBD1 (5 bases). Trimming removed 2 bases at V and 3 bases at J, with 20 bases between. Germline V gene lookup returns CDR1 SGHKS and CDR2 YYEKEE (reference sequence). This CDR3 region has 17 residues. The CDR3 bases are TGTGCCAGCAGCTTAGGGCACGCTGGAGGGGAAGACTATGGCTACACCTTC. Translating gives CASSLGHAGGEDYGYTF.